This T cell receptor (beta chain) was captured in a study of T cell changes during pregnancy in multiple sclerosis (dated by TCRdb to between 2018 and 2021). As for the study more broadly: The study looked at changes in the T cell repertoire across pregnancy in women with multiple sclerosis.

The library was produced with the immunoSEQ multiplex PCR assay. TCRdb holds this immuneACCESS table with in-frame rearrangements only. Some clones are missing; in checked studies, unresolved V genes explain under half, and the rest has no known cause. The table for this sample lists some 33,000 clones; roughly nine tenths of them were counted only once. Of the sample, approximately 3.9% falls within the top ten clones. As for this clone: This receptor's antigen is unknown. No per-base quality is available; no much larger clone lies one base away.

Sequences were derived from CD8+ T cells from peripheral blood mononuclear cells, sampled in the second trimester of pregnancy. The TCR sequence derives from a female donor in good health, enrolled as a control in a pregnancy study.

The CDR3 region reads CASSASGQANTEAFF. The nucleotides are TGTGCCAGCAGCGCTTCGGGACAGGCGAACACTGAAGCTTTCTTT. The chain is assembled from TRBV9 and TRBJ1-1, and 8 junctional nucleotides match TRBD1. The germline V gene sets CDR1 to SGDLS and CDR2 to YYNGEE. The CDR3 has 15 amino acids, counting the end cysteine and phenylalanine. The only DNA kept is the CDR3, 45 bases in frame from the first base. From V the trimming removes 3 bases and from J it removes 1 base, while the gene matches leave 5 bases of the junction unaccounted for.